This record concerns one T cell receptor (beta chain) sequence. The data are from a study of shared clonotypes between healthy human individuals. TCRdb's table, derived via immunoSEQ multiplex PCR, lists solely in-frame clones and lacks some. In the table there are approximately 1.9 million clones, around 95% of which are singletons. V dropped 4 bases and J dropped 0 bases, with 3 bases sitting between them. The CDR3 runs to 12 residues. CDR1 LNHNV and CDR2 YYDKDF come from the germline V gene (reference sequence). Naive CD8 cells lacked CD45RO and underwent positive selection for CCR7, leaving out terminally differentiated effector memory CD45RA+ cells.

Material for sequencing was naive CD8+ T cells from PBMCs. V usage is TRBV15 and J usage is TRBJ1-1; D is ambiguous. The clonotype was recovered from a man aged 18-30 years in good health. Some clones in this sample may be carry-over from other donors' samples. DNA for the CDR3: TGTGCCACCAGCAAACTGAACACTGAAGCTTTCTTT. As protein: CATSKLNTEAFF.